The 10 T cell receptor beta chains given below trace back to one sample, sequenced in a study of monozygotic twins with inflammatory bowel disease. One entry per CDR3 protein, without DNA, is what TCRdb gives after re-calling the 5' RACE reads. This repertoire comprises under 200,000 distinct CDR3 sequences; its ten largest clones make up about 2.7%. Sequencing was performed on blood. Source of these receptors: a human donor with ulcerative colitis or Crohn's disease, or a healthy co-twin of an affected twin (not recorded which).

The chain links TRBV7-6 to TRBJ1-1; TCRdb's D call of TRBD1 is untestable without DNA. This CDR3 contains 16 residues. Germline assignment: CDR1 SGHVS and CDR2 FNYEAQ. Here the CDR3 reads CASSLRGSGVGTEAFF. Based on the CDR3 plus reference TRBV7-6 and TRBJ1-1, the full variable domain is GAGVSQSPRYKVTKRGQDVALRCDPISGHVSLYWYRQALGQGPEFLTYFNYEAQQDKSGLPNDRFSAERPEGSISTLTIQRTEQRDSAMYRCASSLRGSGVGTEAFFGQGTRLTVV.

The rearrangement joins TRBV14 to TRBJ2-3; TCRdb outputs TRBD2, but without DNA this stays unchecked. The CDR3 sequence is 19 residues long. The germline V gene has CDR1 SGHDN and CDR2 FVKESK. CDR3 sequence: CASSQAPGKREWQTDTQYF.

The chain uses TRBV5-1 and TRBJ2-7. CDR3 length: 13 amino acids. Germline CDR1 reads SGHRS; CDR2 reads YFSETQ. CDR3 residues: CASSLHNSYEQYF.

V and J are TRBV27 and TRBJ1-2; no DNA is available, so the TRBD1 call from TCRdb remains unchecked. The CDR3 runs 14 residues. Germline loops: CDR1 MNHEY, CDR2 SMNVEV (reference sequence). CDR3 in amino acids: CASSARQGIWGYTF.

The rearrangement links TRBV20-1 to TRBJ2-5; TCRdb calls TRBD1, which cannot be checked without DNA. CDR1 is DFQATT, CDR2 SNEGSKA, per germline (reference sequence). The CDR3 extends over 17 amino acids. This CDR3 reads CSAREAGYEKILGTQYF.

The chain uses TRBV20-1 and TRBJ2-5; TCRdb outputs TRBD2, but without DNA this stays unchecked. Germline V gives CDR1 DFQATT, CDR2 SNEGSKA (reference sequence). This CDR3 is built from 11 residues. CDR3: CSARKRETQYF.

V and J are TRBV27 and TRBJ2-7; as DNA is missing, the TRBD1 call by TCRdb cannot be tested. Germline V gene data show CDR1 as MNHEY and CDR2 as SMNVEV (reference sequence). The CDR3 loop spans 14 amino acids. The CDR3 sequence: CASSTTPRGYEQYF.

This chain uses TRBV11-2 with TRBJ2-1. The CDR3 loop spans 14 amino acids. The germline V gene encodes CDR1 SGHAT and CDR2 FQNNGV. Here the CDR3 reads CASTLMGRSNEQFF.

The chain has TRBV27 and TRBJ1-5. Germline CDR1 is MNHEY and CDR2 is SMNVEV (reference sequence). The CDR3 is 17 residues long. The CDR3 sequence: CASSLLQGPGLNQPQHF.

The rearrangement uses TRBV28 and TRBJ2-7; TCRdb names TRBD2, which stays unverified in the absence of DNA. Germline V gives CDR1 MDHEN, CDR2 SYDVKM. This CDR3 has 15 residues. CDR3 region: CASRLPGSIGYEQYF. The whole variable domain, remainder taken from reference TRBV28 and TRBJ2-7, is DVKVTQSSRYLVKRTGEKVFLECVQDMDHENMFWYRQDPGLGLRLIYFSYDVKMKEKGDIPEGYSVSREKKERFSLILESASTNQTSMYLCASRLPGSIGYEQYFGPGTRLTVT.